This T cell receptor beta chain was recovered during a study of beta chain features in type 1 diabetes. As for the study in general: Age and gender were similar between patients and healthy donors, as were cell yields.

Regarding the study as a whole: HLA effects on TCRB rearrangement stayed unresolved here.

Germline CDR1 and CDR2: SGDLS and YYNGEE. The CDR3 is made up of 13 amino acids. Trimming stripped 2 bases from V and 0 bases from J, with 5 bases between. On this clone: Antigen unknown. At the DNA level, this CDR3 is encoded by other sequences in the same sample as well.

cDNA synthesis used the whole RNA isolate, giving expressed TCRB sequences. Libraries were prepared by immunoSEQ multiplex PCR; TCRdb keeps only in-frame clonotypes and omits some of them. The table has under 300,000 clones, about 26% seen once; the top ten hold 4%. The receptor was derived from a man between 25 and 39 years old in good health. This chain uses TRBV9 with TRBJ1-1; D is uncertain. Source material: central memory CD4+ T cells from blood. For the CDR3, the DNA is TGTGCCAGCAGCGTGTCCATGAACACTGAAGCTTTCTTT. It yields the protein CASSVSMNTEAFF.